This T cell receptor (beta chain) emerged from a study of blood T cells in healthy people across ages. Study results and caveats: Age brought a roughly linear fall in TCR beta diversity measured per million T cells. The long-lived group displayed more naive CD4+ cells, plus higher diversity, than the aged donors did.

A note on this clonotype: Its antigen is unidentified.

Russia was home to the donors, healthy Caucasian individuals aged roughly 6 to 90. Then a second PCR, running roughly 7 to 12 cycles, was carried out with a sample-barcoded 5' primer and a J-beta primer mix. TCRdb re-derived calls from the 5' RACE reads in MiXCR, one entry per CDR3 protein. The repertoire has hundreds of thousands of distinct CDR3 sequences, under 70% of them found once; the top ten carry approximately 37%. This clonotype originated in a man aged 55 to 70 in good health. Input material: blood.

Here the CDR3 DNA reads TGCAGCGTTGGCGAGGTACAAGAGACCCAGTACTTC. This sequence encodes CSVGEVQETQYF. This chain joins TRBV29-1 and TRBJ2-4, with D hard to call. Near its end, the DNA agrees better with TRBJ2-5, so the J call may be wrong. The CDR3 contains 12 residues. Germline CDR1 is SQVTM and CDR2 is ANQGSEA.